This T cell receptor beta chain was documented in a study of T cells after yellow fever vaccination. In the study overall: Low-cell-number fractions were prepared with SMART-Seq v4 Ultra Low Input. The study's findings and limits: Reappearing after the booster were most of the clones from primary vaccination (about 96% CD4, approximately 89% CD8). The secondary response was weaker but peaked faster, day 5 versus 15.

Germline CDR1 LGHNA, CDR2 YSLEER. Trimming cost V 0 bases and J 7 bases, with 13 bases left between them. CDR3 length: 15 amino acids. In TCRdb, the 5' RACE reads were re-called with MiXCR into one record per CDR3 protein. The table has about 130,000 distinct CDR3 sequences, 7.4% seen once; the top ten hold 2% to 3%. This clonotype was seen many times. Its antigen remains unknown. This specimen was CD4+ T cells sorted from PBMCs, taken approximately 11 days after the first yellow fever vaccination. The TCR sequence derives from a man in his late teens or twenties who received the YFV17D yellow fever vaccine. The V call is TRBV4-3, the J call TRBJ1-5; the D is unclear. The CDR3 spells CASSQDAAGIQPQHF. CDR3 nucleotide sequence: TGCGCCAGCAGCCAAGATGCGGCAGGAATACAGCCCCAGCATTTT.